The entry below describes one TCR beta chain. Authors' processing steps: Amplification from reference gene primers served as the basis for estimated nucleated cell counts. Sequenced by immunoSEQ multiplex PCR; TCRdb stores in-frame clones only, minus some. V, J and clone size derive from that table, while D and trimming were established from the DNA sequence. In the table there are approximately 150,000 clones, roughly 80% of which are singletons. The length of the CDR3 is 16 residues. The data were obtained in a study of blood T cell repertoires in COVID-19. As for the study in general: Spain, Italy and the United States supplied samples that represented acute and convalescent COVID-19. T cells, B-cell-depleted T cells, or PBMCs supplied cDNA or gDNA.

The receptor was derived from a man between 45 and 60 years old with acute or convalescent COVID-19. The sequenced material came from peripheral blood. The chain joins TRBV12-1 to TRBJ2-3; TRBD2, the table's D call, lacks a check against the DNA. TRBV12-1 is tagged as a pseudogene. The CDR3 reads CASSFASSGGRNTQYF. In nucleotides, the CDR3 is TGTGCCAGCAGCTTTGCCTCTAGCGGGGGGAGAAATACGCAGTATTTT.